This TCR beta chain appears in the sequencing data of a study of CD8 T cells in Susac syndrome. The study's findings and limits: None of the CD4+ T cell repertoires in Susac syndrome showed clonal expansion.

With regard to this clonotype: The antigen is unknown.

Sequencing of TCR beta was performed on blood CD8+ and CD4+ T cells. Negative isolation was applied to CD8+ and CD4+ T cells, and FACS enrichment was applied to TEMRA cells. CDR3 length: 16 amino acids. From germline, CDR1 is SGHNT and CDR2 YYREEE (reference sequence). V trimming: 3 bases; J trimming: 12 bases; junction bases outside the gene matches: 18. RNA was extracted with the RNeasy kit, and a quantity of 0.5 to 1 ug was reverse transcribed using random hexamers. Amplification of TCR beta CDR3 spanned 54 Vbeta and 13 Jbeta via immunoSEQ multiplex PCR. TCRdb reanalysed the immunoSEQ multiplex PCR reads using MiXCR and keeps one entry per CDR3 protein. The sample lists 170,000 or so distinct CDR3 sequences, 85% to 95% occurring once.

Sequencing was performed on CD4+ T cells from PBMCs. The sequence came from a human donor with Susac syndrome. V and J are TRBV5-4 and TRBJ1-2; 9 nucleotides align to TRBD1. The CDR3 region is CASSSVGQGKGGQNTF. As DNA, the CDR3 is TGTGCCAGCAGCTCCGTCGGACAGGGGAAGGGGGGACAGAACACCTTC.